This T cell receptor (beta chain) was retrieved from a study of T-cell reconstitution after alpha-beta-depleted transplantation in children. The germline gives CDR1 DFQATT, CDR2 SNEGSKA (reference sequence). The CDR3 consists of 17 residues. V lost 3 bases, J lost 3 bases, and 21 bases lay in between. Unique molecular identifiers were built into the TCRbeta library. MiXCR was run by TCRdb on the PCR reads, yielding one entry per CDR3 protein. Here the sample spans roughly 590,000 distinct CDR3 sequences, around 16% being singletons. Material: PBMCs from the stem cell graft donor, obtained from the stem cell graft. This chain joins TRBV20-1 and TRBJ2-4; the D is unclear. This clonotype originated in a human donor who donated a stem cell graft to a child with acute myeloid leukemia. CDR3 coding DNA: TGCAGTGCTAGTATGCCGTTGACTCCGGGCCTCAAAAACATTCAGTACTTC. This translates into CSASMPLTPGLKNIQYF.